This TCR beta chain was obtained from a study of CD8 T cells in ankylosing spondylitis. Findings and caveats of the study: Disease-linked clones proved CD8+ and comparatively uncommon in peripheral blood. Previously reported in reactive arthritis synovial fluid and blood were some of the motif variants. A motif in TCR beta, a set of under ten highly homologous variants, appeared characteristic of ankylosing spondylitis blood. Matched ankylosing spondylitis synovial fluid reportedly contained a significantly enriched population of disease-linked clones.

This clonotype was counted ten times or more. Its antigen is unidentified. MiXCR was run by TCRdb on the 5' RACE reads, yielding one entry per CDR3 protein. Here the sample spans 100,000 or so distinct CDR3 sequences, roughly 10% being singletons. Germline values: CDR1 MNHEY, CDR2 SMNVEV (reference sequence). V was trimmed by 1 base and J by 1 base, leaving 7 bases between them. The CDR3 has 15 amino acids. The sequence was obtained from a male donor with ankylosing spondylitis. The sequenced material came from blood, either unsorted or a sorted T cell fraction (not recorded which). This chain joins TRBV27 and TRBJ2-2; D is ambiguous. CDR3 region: CASSLWPKNTGELFF. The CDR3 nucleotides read TGTGCCAGCAGTTTATGGCCGAAGAACACCGGGGAGCTGTTTTTT.